This T cell receptor beta chain comes out of a study of monozygotic twins with inflammatory bowel disease. On this clonotype itself: Its antigen is not identified.

From germline, CDR1 is SQVTM and CDR2 ANQGSEA. This CDR3 has 12 residues. Study-wide results and limits: IBD-affected twins scored below their healthy co-twins in TCRbeta diversity (inverse Simpson).

TCRdb re-called the 5' RACE reads; every CDR3 protein appears as one record, without DNA. The sample includes hundreds of thousands of distinct CDR3 sequences. V gene TRBV29-1 combines with J gene TRBJ1-1. Sequenced: blood. The receptor was isolated from a human donor with ulcerative colitis or Crohn's disease, or a healthy co-twin of an affected twin (not recorded which). The CDR3 protein is CSVIQPNTEAFF.